The 20 T cell receptor beta chains given below trace back to one sample, sequenced in a study of blood T cell repertoires in COVID-19. Assay: immunoSEQ multiplex PCR; the TCRdb copy retains only in-frame clones and omits some. The sample yields under 300,000 clones, approximately 89% seen once. The sequenced sample consisted of PBMCs or T cells enriched from blood (not recorded which). All receptors derive from a woman aged 55-75 years who had recovered from COVID-19.

The gene calls are TRBV10-3 and TRBJ1-5; D unclear. The CDR3 totals 14 residues. The germline V gene has CDR1 ENHRY and CDR2 SYGVKD. V was trimmed by 0 bases and J by 4 bases, leaving 7 bases between them. CDR3 nucleotides: TGTGCCATCAGTGAGTCGGTAGTTAATCAGCCCCAGCATTTT. Amino acids: CAISESVVNQPQHF.

J is TRBJ1-6 and V is TRBV30; maybe TRBD1 (6 bases). The germline V gene has CDR1 GTSNPN and CDR2 SVGIG (reference sequence). The CDR3 loop spans 17 amino acids. V dropped 2 bases and J dropped 6 bases, with 20 bases sitting between them. In DNA form, the CDR3 reads TGTGCCTGGAGTTCCGGACAGAATTATCCGATTAATTCACCCCTCCACTTT. Protein: CAWSSGQNYPINSPLHF.

J is TRBJ1-1 and V is TRBV6-5; TRBD1 matches at 11 bases. The CDR3 runs to 14 residues. Germline V gene data show CDR1 as MNHEY and CDR2 as SVGAGI. V was clipped by 10 bases and J by 5 bases; unmatched bases: 9. The CDR3 spells CATTRTGGTTEAFF. In DNA form, the CDR3 reads TGTGCCACGACCCGGACAGGGGGCACTACTGAAGCTTTCTTT.

The chain joins TRBV27 to TRBJ1-6, with a possible D match to TRBD1 (5 bases). The CDR3 has 12 residues. Germline loops: CDR1 MNHEY, CDR2 SMNVEV (reference sequence). Between the trimmed V and J ends, which lost 3 bases and 13 bases, there was a span of 10 bases. The CDR3 protein is CASSFVDSPLHF. In DNA form, the CDR3 reads TGTGCCAGCAGTTTCGTCGACAGCCCCCTCCACTTT.

The chain carries TRBV12-3 or TRBV12-4 and TRBJ2-7; no clear D. V dropped 8 bases and J dropped 2 bases, with 13 bases sitting between them. The CDR3 spans 13 residues. CDR3 nucleotide sequence: TGTGCCAGCTCTGGCTTTCCGACCTACGAGCAGTACTTC. Translation: CASSGFPTYEQYF.

This chain connects TRBV29-1 to TRBJ2-7, with TRBD2 identical over 9 bases. The CDR3 covers 14 residues. Germline CDR1 SQVTM, CDR2 ANQGSEA. V lost 0 bases and J lost 0; bases outside the gene matches: 0. The chain's CDR3 is CSVEDSGSSYEQYF. CDR3 nucleotides: TGCAGCGTTGAAGATAGCGGGAGCTCCTACGAGCAGTACTTC.

The V call is TRBV27, the J call TRBJ1-5, with a tentative D call TRBD1 (6 bases). The V and J ends lost 5 bases and 7 bases respectively, with 12 bases between them. Germline values: CDR1 MNHEY, CDR2 SMNVEV (reference sequence). The CDR3 totals 13 residues. CDR3 residues: CASSNTGLQPQHF. As DNA, the CDR3 is TGTGCCAGCAGTAATACAGGGTTGCAGCCCCAGCATTTT.

This clone was recorded a few times. V gene TRBV9 combines with J gene TRBJ2-1, with 8 bases fitting TRBD2. V lost 3 bases to trimming and J lost 0 bases; unmatched junction nucleotides: 14. The V gene's germline CDR1 is SGDLS and CDR2 YYNGEE. This CDR3 comprises 19 residues. CDR3 sequence: CASSATSRRGGSSYNEQFF. For the CDR3, the DNA is TGTGCCAGCAGCGCCACCTCCCGGCGCGGGGGGAGCTCCTACAATGAGCAGTTCTTC.

The genes are TRBV4-1 and TRBJ2-5; D not certain. The CDR3 length is 15 residues. Germline V gene lookup returns CDR1 MGHRA and CDR2 YSYEKL. Trimming removed 0 bases at V and 1 base at J, with 9 bases between. CDR3 sequence: CASSQDRLGQETQYF. DNA for the CDR3: TGCGCCAGCAGCCAAGATCGGCTAGGCCAAGAGACCCAGTACTTC.

DNA for the CDR3: TGTGCCAGCAGCTTAGCCCTGACAGGGCCCCACAGGGTTCGGGGCTACACCTTC. Residues: CASSLALTGPHRVRGYTF. This chain uses TRBV11-2 with TRBJ1-2; 7 bases align to TRBD1. The CDR3 consists of 18 residues. In germline, CDR1 is SGHAT, CDR2 FQNNGV. The trim removed 1 base at V and 8 bases at J, leaving 19 bases unmatched.

The chain recombines TRBV5-4 with TRBJ2-2; 8 bases map to TRBD2. Per germline, CDR1 SGHNT and CDR2 YYREEE (reference sequence). The ends lost 3 bases at V and 5 bases at J; junction bases unmatched: 6. The CDR3 is 15 amino acids. CDR3: CASSYSGTVTGELFF. DNA of the CDR3: TGTGCCAGCAGCTATAGCGGGACTGTTACCGGGGAGCTGTTTTTT.

V gene TRBV18 combines with J gene TRBJ1-3; 7 bases line up with TRBD1. CDR3 length equals 15 residues. CDR1 and CDR2 from the germline V gene are KGHSH and LQKENI. The ends lost 4 bases at V and 4 bases at J; junction bases unmatched: 7. The CDR3 sequence is CASSHPTGAGNTIYF. DNA of the CDR3: TGTGCCAGCTCACACCCTACAGGGGCGGGAAACACCATATATTTT. Full variable domain (remainder filled in from reference TRBV18 and TRBJ1-3): NAGVMQNPRHLVRRRGQEARLRCSPMKGHSHVYWYRQLPEEGLKFMVYLQKENIIDESGMPKERFSAEFPKEGPSILRIQQVVRGDSAAYFCASSHPTGAGNTIYFGEGSWLTVV.

The chain combines TRBV18 with TRBJ2-2, with 9 bases aligning to TRBD1. V dropped 3 bases and J dropped 5; count of bases not matched to a gene: 1. CDR1 KGHSH and CDR2 LQKENI come from the germline V gene. This CDR3 is built from 14 residues. The CDR3 loop reads CASSPGTGTGELFF. The DNA of the CDR3 is TGTGCCAGCTCACCGGGGACAGGGACCGGGGAGCTGTTTTTT.

J is TRBJ2-5 and V is TRBV29-1; TRBD2 might be the D (5 bases). CDR3 length equals 12 residues. Germline V gene lookup returns CDR1 SQVTM and CDR2 ANQGSEA. With 7 bases removed from V and 2 bases from J, the gap between germline ends came to 11 bases. CDR3 sequence: CSGERQQETQYF. As DNA, the CDR3 is TGCAGCGGAGAGCGGCAGCAAGAGACCCAGTACTTC.

The rearrangement links TRBV3-1 (or the pseudogene TRBV3-2) to TRBJ2-1; D call uncertain. V shed 4 bases and J shed 8 bases, with 9 bases lying between them. The CDR3 length is 12 residues. Germline values: CDR1 LGHDT, CDR2 YNNKEL (reference sequence). The CDR3 loop is CASSPGFDEQFF. The DNA for the CDR3 is TGTGCCAGCAGCCCAGGCTTTGATGAGCAGTTCTTC.

The V call is TRBV19, the J call TRBJ1-6; 8 nucleotides match TRBD1. The CDR3 consists of 16 residues. J was trimmed by 10 bases and V by 4 bases; bases with no gene match: 12. The germline V gene has CDR1 LNHDA and CDR2 SQIVND (reference sequence). In nucleotides, the CDR3 is TGTGCCAGTAGTACACAGGGGGTTGGATTGGAATCACCCCTCCACTTT. The encoded protein is CASSTQGVGLESPLHF.

The chain recombines TRBV28 with TRBJ2-7; TRBD2 is a possible D gene (6 bases). Germline assignment: CDR1 MDHEN and CDR2 SYDVKM. This CDR3 comprises 12 residues. Trimming cost V 7 bases and J 6 bases, with 13 bases left between them. The CDR3 nucleotides read TGTGCCAGCACCCCGGACTACCTCGAGCAGTACTTC. The encoded protein is CASTPDYLEQYF. The full variable domain, in which reference TRBV28 and TRBJ2-7 provide the parts outside the CDR3, is DVKVTQSSRYLVKRTGEKVFLECVQDMDHENMFWYRQDPGLGLRLIYFSYDVKMKEKGDIPEGYSVSREKKERFSLILESASTNQTSMYLCASTPDYLEQYFGPGTRLTVT.

This chain connects TRBV7-9 to TRBJ2-1; TRBD1 agrees at 8 bases. The CDR3 has 14 amino acids. Germline loops: CDR1 SEHNR, CDR2 FQNEAQ (reference sequence). V gave up 4 bases and J gave up 3 bases; unmatched junction bases: 2. The CDR3 DNA reads TGTGCCAGCAGCTCCGACAGGGGCTACAATGAGCAGTTCTTC. Protein: CASSSDRGYNEQFF.

This sequence joins TRBV23-1 and TRBJ1-1; TRBD1 agrees at 7 bases. TRBV23-1 is an open reading frame, and its role is uncertain. This CDR3 comprises 16 residues. The trim removed 8 bases at V and 4 bases at J, leaving 16 bases unmatched. The CDR3 sequence is CASLKTGKIESTEAFF. CDR3 coding DNA: TGCGCCAGCTTGAAGACAGGGAAGATTGAGAGCACTGAAGCTTTCTTT.

This clone has just a few counts. The chain uses TRBV30 and TRBJ2-3; 8 bases match TRBD2. V shed 2 bases and J 1 base; nucleotides not matched to a gene: 2. In germline, CDR1 is GTSNPN, CDR2 SVGIG (reference sequence). This CDR3 comprises 14 residues. CDR3 DNA sequence: TGTGCCTGGAGTATTAGCGGGGGCACAGATACGCAGTATTTT. Its translation is CAWSISGGTDTQYF.